This T cell receptor (beta chain) derives from a study of blood T cells in healthy people across ages. Study-level points and caveats: The study regarded diversity estimates from one million T cells as underestimates. Expanded clonotype changes were possibly confounded by unknown donor CMV status. Roughly linearly, TCR beta diversity per million T cells fell as age increased.

Regarding this clonotype: Its cognate antigen is unknown.

The authors ran a second PCR of 7 to 11 cycles using a sample-barcoded 5' primer and a J-beta primer mix. One entry per CDR3 protein, called by TCRdb with MiXCR from the 5' RACE reads. Here the sample spans 750,000 to 950,000 distinct CDR3 sequences, around half being singletons. Trimming took 6 bases from V and 4 from J, leaving 16 bases between them. Germline V gives CDR1 MNHEY, CDR2 SMNVEV (reference sequence). The CDR3 has 15 amino acids. The sequence was obtained from a man older than 75 in good health. V and J are TRBV27 and TRBJ2-1, with D perhaps given as TRBD1 or TRBD2 (5 bases each). The sample comprised blood. The CDR3 bases are TGTGCCAGCAGAAGAGGGACGGTCGAATACAATGAGCAGTTCTTC. This translates into CASRRGTVEYNEQFF.